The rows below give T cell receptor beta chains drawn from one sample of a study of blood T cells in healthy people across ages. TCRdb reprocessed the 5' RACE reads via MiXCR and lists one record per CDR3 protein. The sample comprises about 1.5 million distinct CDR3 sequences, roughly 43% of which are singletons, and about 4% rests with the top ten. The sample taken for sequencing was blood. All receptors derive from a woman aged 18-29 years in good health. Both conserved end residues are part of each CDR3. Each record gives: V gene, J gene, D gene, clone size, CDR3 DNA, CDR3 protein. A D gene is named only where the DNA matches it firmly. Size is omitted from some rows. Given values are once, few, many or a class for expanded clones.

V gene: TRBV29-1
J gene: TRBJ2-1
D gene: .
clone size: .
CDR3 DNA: TGCAGCGTCGGGACCCCAGTTGGAATACGCTCCTACAATGAGCAGTTCTTC
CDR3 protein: CSVGTPVGIRSYNEQFF

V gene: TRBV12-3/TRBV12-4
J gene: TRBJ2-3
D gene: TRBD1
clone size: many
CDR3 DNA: TGTGCCAGCAGTTTTACGCTGGGGACAGGGAGGAGCACAGATACGCAGTATTTT
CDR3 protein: CASSFTLGTGRSTDTQYF

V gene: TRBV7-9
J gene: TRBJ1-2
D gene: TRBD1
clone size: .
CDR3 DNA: TGTGCCAGCAGCACGCGGACAGGGGAGGATTCTGGCTACACCTTC
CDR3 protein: CASSTRTGEDSGYTF

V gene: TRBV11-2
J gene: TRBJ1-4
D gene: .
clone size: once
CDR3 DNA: TGTGCCAGCAGTTCTAGGACAGTGTCCGGGGAAAAACTGTTTTTT
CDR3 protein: CASSSRTVSGEKLFF

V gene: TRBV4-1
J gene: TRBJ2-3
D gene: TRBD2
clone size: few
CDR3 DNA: TGCGCCAGCAGCCAACCTCTAGCGGGAGAGGCTGCAGATACGCAGTATTTT
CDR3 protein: CASSQPLAGEAADTQYF

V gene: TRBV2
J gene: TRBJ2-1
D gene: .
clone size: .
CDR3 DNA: TGTGCCAGCAGTGAGTACGCAAATGAGCAGTTCTTC
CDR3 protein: CASSEYANEQFF

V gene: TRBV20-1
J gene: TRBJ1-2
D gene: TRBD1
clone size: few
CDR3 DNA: TGCAGTGCTAGAATAGGACAGGGGGGTGGCTACACCTTC
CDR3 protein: CSARIGQGGGYTF

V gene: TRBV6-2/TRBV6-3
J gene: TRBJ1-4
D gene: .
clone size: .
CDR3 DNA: TGTGCCAGCAGTTATCGCGACTGGGAAAAACTGTTTTTT
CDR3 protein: CASSYRDWEKLFF

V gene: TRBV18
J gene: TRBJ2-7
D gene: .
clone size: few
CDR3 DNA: TGTGCCAGCTCACCCCCAGCTAGCGTATACAATGAGCAGTACTTC
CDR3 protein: CASSPPASVYNEQYF

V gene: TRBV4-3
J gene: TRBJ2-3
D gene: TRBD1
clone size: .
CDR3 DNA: TGCGCCAGCAGCCAGCCAGGGATACAGGGGCGGGCAGATACGCAGTATTTT
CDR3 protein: CASSQPGIQGRADTQYF

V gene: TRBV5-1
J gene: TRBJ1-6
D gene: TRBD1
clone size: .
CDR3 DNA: TGCGCCAGCAGTCGACAGGGACCAAGCTCCTATAATTCACCCCTCCACTTT
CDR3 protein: CASSRQGPSSYNSPLHF

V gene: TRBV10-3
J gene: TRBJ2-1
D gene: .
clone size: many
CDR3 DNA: TGTGCCACTTCTGGGGTGGGGGAAAGGAGGGAGCAGTTCTTC
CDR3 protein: CATSGVGERREQFF

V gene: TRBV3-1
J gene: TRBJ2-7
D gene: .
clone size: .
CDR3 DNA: TGTGCCAGCAGCCCCCGGTCGAACTCCTACGAGCAGTACTTC
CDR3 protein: CASSPRSNSYEQYF

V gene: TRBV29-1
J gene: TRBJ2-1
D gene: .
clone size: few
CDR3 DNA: TGCAGCGTTGGGATCGGTGAGCAGTTCTTC
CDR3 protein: CSVGIGEQFF

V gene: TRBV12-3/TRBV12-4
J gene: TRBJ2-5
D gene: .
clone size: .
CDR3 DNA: TGTGCCAGCAGACGGAGAGTAACATATCAAGAGACCCAGTACTTC
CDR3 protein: CASRRRVTYQETQYF

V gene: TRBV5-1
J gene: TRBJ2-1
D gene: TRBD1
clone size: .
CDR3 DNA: TGCGCCAGCAGCTGGCAAGCCGGACAGGGGGGCAATGAGCAGTTCTTC
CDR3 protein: CASSWQAGQGGNEQFF